The 24 T cell receptor beta chains presented below share a single source sample, sequenced in a study of blood T cell repertoires in COVID-19. The assay was immunoSEQ multiplex PCR, and TCRdb's table has in-frame clones only and misses some. The sample holds 170,000 or so clones, around 86% seen once. What was sequenced was peripheral blood. These receptors were obtained from a man aged 40-49 years with active or convalescent COVID-19.

This clone appeared a single time. This chain uses TRBV10-3 with TRBJ2-3; 10 bases agree with TRBD2. This CDR3 contains 14 residues. The V gene's germline CDR1 is ENHRY and CDR2 SYGVKD. V gave up 10 bases and J gave up 0 bases; unmatched junction bases: 4. DNA of the CDR3: TGTGCCAGTGGACTAGCGGCTAGCACAGATACGCAGTATTTT. Protein sequence: CASGLAASTDTQYF.

DNA for the CDR3: TGTGCCAGCAGCTTAAAATTCGGTGGTAGACAGCCCCAGCATTTT. Translation gives CASSLKFGGRQPQHF. This chain uses TRBV7-8 with TRBJ1-5, with D uncertain. The CDR3 has 15 residues. Germline-derived CDR1 and CDR2 are SGHVS and FQNEAQ. Deletions cut 2 bases from V and 7 bases from J, with 15 bases between.

The rearrangement links TRBV6-4 to TRBJ2-2; 9 positions agree with TRBD1. CDR1 and CDR2 from the germline V gene are MRHNA and SNTAGT. V gave up 8 bases and J gave up 5 bases; unmatched junction bases: 12. This CDR3 is 16 amino acids long. The CDR3 loop is CASPFRDRATTGELFF. The DNA for the CDR3 is TGTGCCAGCCCTTTCCGGGACAGGGCAACTACCGGGGAGCTGTTTTTT.

This clone was seen only once. The chain recombines TRBV3-1 (or the pseudogene TRBV3-2) with TRBJ1-6, with 8 bases that match TRBD1. Germline trimming cut 0 bases from V and 9 bases from J; bases unmatched to any gene: 7. The germline gives CDR1 LGHDT, CDR2 YNNKEL (reference sequence). The CDR3 spans 16 residues. The CDR3 sequence is CASSQEWQGAASPLHF. The CDR3 region has the DNA TGTGCCAGCAGCCAAGAGTGGCAGGGGGCTGCTTCACCCCTCCACTTT.

V gene TRBV3-1 (or the pseudogene TRBV3-2) combines with J gene TRBJ1-6, with TRBD1 matching over 7 bases. The CDR3 extends over 15 amino acids. The junction had 8 bases not matched to a gene; V was cut back by 4 bases and J by 8 bases. Germline V CDR1 and CDR2: LGHDT, YNNKEL (reference sequence). The CDR3 nucleotides are TGTGCCAGCAGCCCTTCCGGGACAGAACATTCACCCCTCCACTTT. The encoded protein is CASSPSGTEHSPLHF.

V gene TRBV6-5 combines with J gene TRBJ1-1; maybe TRBD1 (5 bases). The CDR3 sequence is 14 residues long. Germline V gene lookup returns CDR1 MNHEY and CDR2 SVGAGI. V was shortened by 5 bases and J by 1 base, with 11 bases between the two germline ends. The DNA of the CDR3 is TGTGCCAGCAGTAGGACAAGAGGGAACACTGAAGCTTTCTTT. Amino acids: CASSRTRGNTEAFF.

The chain has TRBV27 and TRBJ1-2; 8 positions agree with TRBD1. Looked up from germline, CDR1 is MNHEY and CDR2 is SMNVEV (reference sequence). V shed 5 bases, J shed 7 bases, and the junction held 9 bases outside the gene matches. The CDR3 sequence is 14 residues long. The chain's CDR3 is CASSLQGARPGYTF. CDR3 coding DNA: TGTGCCAGCAGTCTGCAGGGGGCAAGGCCTGGCTACACCTTC.

The chain is built from TRBV25-1 and TRBJ1-1; D is possibly TRBD1 (6 bases). Germline CDR1 and CDR2: MGHDK and SYGVNS. The CDR3 loop spans 15 amino acids. The V end was cut by 4 bases, the J end by 9 bases, with 21 bases between. CDR3 DNA sequence: TGTGCCAGCAGTGTATCTAGGCAGGGGAGCCGAAAAGCTTTCTTT. This gives the protein CASSVSRQGSRKAFF.

The chain is built from TRBV19 and TRBJ1-5, with D hard to call. Trimming shortened V by 4 bases and J by 1 base, and 17 bases separated the two germline ends. Germline CDR1 LNHDA, CDR2 SQIVND (reference sequence). The CDR3 spans 17 residues. DNA of the CDR3: TGTGCCAGTAGTACCACGCTCAAAGTTCGGAGCAATCAGCCCCAGCATTTT. Its translation is CASSTTLKVRSNQPQHF.

The CDR3 DNA reads as TGTGCCTGGAGTTTTTTCCAGGGTTTAATCGAACCTGAAGCTTTCTTT. It is translated as CAWSFFQGLIEPEAFF. The gene calls are TRBV30 and TRBJ1-1; D is perhaps TRBD1 (5 bases). The CDR3 loop spans 16 amino acids. Germline V gene sequence: CDR1 GTSNPN, CDR2 SVGIG (reference sequence). V was clipped by 2 bases and J by 6 bases, with 22 bases between them. The full variable domain, its missing parts supplied by reference TRBV30 and TRBJ1-1, is SQTIHQWPATLVQPVGSPLSLECTVEGTSNPNLYWYRQAAGRGLQLLFYSVGIGQISSEVPQNLSASRPQDRQFILSSKKLLLSDSGFYLCAWSFFQGLIEPEAFFGQGTRLTVV.

V usage is TRBV28 and J usage is TRBJ1-6, with D unclear. There are 14 residues in the CDR3. V lost 6 bases and J 6 bases, leaving 12 bases between the germline ends. CDR1 is MDHEN, CDR2 SYDVKM, per germline. Here the CDR3 reads CASSFESFNSPLHF. The CDR3 coding sequence is TGTGCCAGCAGCTTCGAGTCATTTAATTCACCCCTCCACTTT.

CDR3 in amino acids: CASSTTPGTDTQYF. As DNA, the CDR3 is TGCGCCAGCAGCACAACCCCAGGCACAGATACGCAGTATTTT. The chain has TRBV5-1 and TRBJ2-3; no firm D call. The germline V gene encodes CDR1 SGHRS and CDR2 YFSETQ. The CDR3 runs 14 residues. Trimming took off 4 bases at V and 1 base at J, with 10 bases between the two ends.

This chain connects TRBV5-4 to TRBJ1-2; 9 bases line up with TRBD1. The CDR3 contains 14 residues. V shed 3 bases, J shed 7 bases, and the junction held 7 bases outside the gene matches. Germline V gives CDR1 SGHNT, CDR2 YYREEE (reference sequence). The CDR3 nucleotides are TGTGCCAGCAGCTGCTGGGACAGGGATTGTGGCTACACCTTC. Protein: CASSCWDRDCGYTF.

The V gene is TRBV20-1, the J gene TRBJ2-5, with D uncertain. The CDR3 consists of 11 residues. Germline-derived CDR1 and CDR2 are DFQATT and SNEGSKA (reference sequence). CDR3 region: CSPTTQETQYF. In DNA, the CDR3 is TGCAGCCCGACAACTCAAGAGACCCAGTACTTC.

CDR3 DNA sequence: TGTGCCAGTAGTTTACAACGGGACAGGGGGTACGAGCAGTACTTC. This translates into CASSLQRDRGYEQYF. The chain recombines TRBV19 with TRBJ2-7; 11 bases line up with TRBD1. V shed 5 bases, J shed 4 bases, and the junction held 7 bases outside the gene matches. Germline-derived CDR1 and CDR2 are LNHDA and SQIVND (reference sequence). CDR3 length: 15 amino acids.

This clone was picked up one time. The V and J genes are TRBV5-4 and TRBJ2-3, with TRBD1 matching over 10 bases. The germline V gene encodes CDR1 SGHNT and CDR2 YYREEE (reference sequence). This CDR3 spans 17 amino acids. J lost 5 bases, V lost 4 bases, and 13 bases had no gene match. CDR3 region: CASSPNGGTGAGDTQYF. The CDR3 DNA sequence: TGTGCCAGCAGCCCGAATGGGGGGACAGGGGCAGGAGATACGCAGTATTTT.

This clone was seen a few times. The chain has TRBV27 and TRBJ1-2; 7 bases line up with TRBD1. The CDR3 extends over 15 amino acids. Germline V gene data show CDR1 as MNHEY and CDR2 as SMNVEV (reference sequence). Trimming took 5 bases from V and 7 from J; bases not matched to a gene: 13. In DNA, the CDR3 is TGTGCCAGCAGTACCGGGACAGCCGTAGGAGTTGGCTACACCTTC. It codes for CASSTGTAVGVGYTF.

The rearrangement uses TRBV30 and TRBJ1-1; no clear D gene. Trimming left V 3 bases short and J 1 base short, with 9 bases between. The CDR3 length is 13 residues. The V gene's germline CDR1 is GTSNPN and CDR2 SVGIG (reference sequence). The CDR3 nucleotides are TGTGCCTGGAGGCCTACCCCGAACACTGAAGCTTTCTTT. It translates to CAWRPTPNTEAFF.

This clone was observed once. The chain is built from TRBV19 and TRBJ1-4; 9 nucleotides agree with TRBD1. The V gene end was trimmed by 9 bases and the J gene end by 2 bases; junction bases not matched to a gene: 10. CDR1 is LNHDA, CDR2 SQIVND, per germline (reference sequence). The CDR3 has 16 residues. The CDR3 spells CASNSRGQGTNEKLFF. Written as DNA, the CDR3 is TGTGCCAGCAACTCCCGCGGACAGGGGACTAATGAAAAACTGTTTTTT. The whole variable domain, filled in from reference TRBV19 and TRBJ1-4, reads DGGITQSPKYLFRKEGQNVTLSCEQNLNHDAMYWYRQDPGQGLRLIYYSQIVNDFQKGDIAEGYSVSREKKESFPLTVTSAQKNPTAFYLCASNSRGQGTNEKLFFGSGTQLSVL.

This rearrangement joins TRBV3-1 (or the pseudogene TRBV3-2) to TRBJ1-6; no clear D gene. Trimming removed 3 bases from V and 6 bases from J, with 12 bases in between. The germline V gene has CDR1 LGHDT and CDR2 YNNKEL (reference sequence). The CDR3 is made up of 15 amino acids. The CDR3 coding sequence is TGTGCCAGCAGCCAGACGAGCGGGTTTAATTCACCCCTCCACTTT. This codes for CASSQTSGFNSPLHF.

J is TRBJ1-4 and V is TRBV28, with a tentative D call TRBD1 (6 bases). The CDR3 extends over 14 amino acids. V was cut by 5 bases and J by 8 bases, with 15 bases left in between. CDR1 and CDR2 from the germline V gene are MDHEN and SYDVKM. CDR3 protein: CASSPSGTPEKLFF. CDR3 nucleotides: TGTGCCAGCAGTCCATCCGGGACACCGGAAAAACTGTTTTTT.

The V and J genes are TRBV6-5 and TRBJ1-4; D uncertain. Germline V gives CDR1 MNHEY, CDR2 SVGAGI. The ends were cut back, 11 bases at V and 5 bases at J, with 12 bases in the middle. CDR3 size: 12 residues. The CDR3 region has the DNA TGTGCCTCGGGATATCGGAATGAAAAACTGTTTTTT. The encoded protein is CASGYRNEKLFF.

The CDR3 reads CASSMGGSGNTIYF. CDR3 DNA sequence: TGTGCCAGCAGCATGGGCGGGTCTGGAAACACCATATATTTT. The chain couples TRBV28 to TRBJ1-3; no clear D gene. Looked up from germline, CDR1 is MDHEN and CDR2 is SYDVKM. The CDR3 is made up of 14 amino acids. V was cut by 6 bases and J by 1 base, with 10 bases left in between. Based on the CDR3 plus reference TRBV28 and TRBJ1-3, the full variable domain is DVKVTQSSRYLVKRTGEKVFLECVQDMDHENMFWYRQDPGLGLRLIYFSYDVKMKEKGDIPEGYSVSREKKERFSLILESASTNQTSMYLCASSMGGSGNTIYFGEGSWLTVV.

The chain employs TRBV2 and TRBJ2-2; 9 bases map to TRBD1. Germline V gene lookup returns CDR1 SNHLY and CDR2 FYNNEI. V gave up 7 bases and J gave up 2 bases; unmatched junction bases: 5. The CDR3 consists of 15 residues. The CDR3 loop is CASMPGQGNTGELFF. CDR3 coding DNA: TGTGCCAGCATGCCGGGACAGGGTAACACCGGGGAGCTGTTTTTT.